These T cell receptor beta chains were read from a single sample in a study of blood T cell repertoires in COVID-19. Sequencing used immunoSEQ multiplex PCR; TCRdb keeps in-frame clones, though not all of them. The sample carries roughly 100,000 clones, over 70% recorded once. Sequencing used peripheral blood. The receptors come from a woman older than 75 with acute or convalescent COVID-19. CDR3s include the opening cysteine and the closing phenylalanine or tryptophan. Fields, in order: clone size, V gene, J gene, D gene, CDR3 DNA, CDR3 protein. The D gene is left open where the match is weak. For some rows the clone size is stated as once, few or many, or as a class when expanded; others skip it.

NA,TRBV5-1,TRBJ1-4,NA,TGCGCCAGCAGCTTAATACAGGGAAGGAATGAAAAACTGTTTTTT,CASSLIQGRNEKLFF
NA,TRBV6-6,TRBJ1-5,NA,TGTGCCAGCACCCGGGTTAACTCGCGTCAGCCCCAGCATTTT,CASTRVNSRQPQHF
NA,TRBV5-4,TRBJ2-1,NA,TGTGCCAGCAGCTTACCGGGACTGGACTACAATGAGCAGTTCTTC,CASSLPGLDYNEQFF
few,TRBV27,TRBJ2-7,TRBD1,TGTGCCAGCCGCACCCGAGTGGGACAGGGGGCTGTCGAGCAGTACTTC,CASRTRVGQGAVEQYF
NA,TRBV28,TRBJ1-2,NA,TGTGCCAGCAGTTCATCAGGCGGGATTGGCTACACCTTC,CASSSSGGIGYTF
NA,TRBV27,TRBJ2-3,TRBD2,TGTGCCAGCAACCGGGTAGCGGGGGGCAGTGGCACAGATACGCAGTATTTT,CASNRVAGGSGTDTQYF
NA,TRBV7-8,TRBJ1-5,NA,TGTGCCAGCAGCTTATTGGGAGAAAGCGTAATTAGTCAGCCCCAGCATTTT,CASSLLGESVISQPQHF
NA,TRBV9,TRBJ1-5,NA,TGTGCCAGCAGCGTAGACGGGGGGAATCAGCCCCAGCATTTT,CASSVDGGNQPQHF
NA,TRBV7-2,TRBJ1-6,NA,TGTGCCAGCAGCTTAGGCGGGGGCGCGTCACCCCTCCACTTT,CASSLGGGASPLHF
many,TRBV19,TRBJ1-2,TRBD1,TGTGCCAGTAGTATACTTGGACAGGGGGCTTTAACCTATGGCTACACCTTC,CASSILGQGALTYGYTF
NA,TRBV28,TRBJ1-2,NA,TGTGCCAGCAGTGTAACGGGGGGGGAGTCTAACTATGGCTACACCTTC,CASSVTGGESNYGYTF
NA,TRBV6-2/TRBV6-3,TRBJ2-7,TRBD2,TGTGCCAGCAGTTACTCCCAGCGGGGGTACGAGCAGTACTTC,CASSYSQRGYEQYF
NA,TRBV28,TRBJ1-1,NA,TGTGCCAGCAGTCCCCCAGGGTTTAACACTGAAGCTTTCTTT,CASSPPGFNTEAFF
NA,TRBV3-1/TRBV3-2,TRBJ2-1,TRBD2,TGTGCCAGCAGCCAAGGGAGCGGGACTTCCAATGAGCAGTTCTTC,CASSQGSGTSNEQFF
once,TRBV27,TRBJ1-4,NA,TGTGCCAGCAGTTTCCCCCCCTCAGGGCGGTTGGGGGAAAAACTGTTTTTT,CASSFPPSGRLGEKLFF
NA,TRBV11-2,TRBJ2-1,TRBD2,TGTGCCAGCAGACAAAGCGGGAGCGACAATGAGCAGTTCTTC,CASRQSGSDNEQFF
once,TRBV5-1,TRBJ1-2,NA,TGCGCCAGCAGCTTAGGTAACCAAGGAGAGTACACCTTC,CASSLGNQGEYTF
NA,TRBV3-1/TRBV3-2,TRBJ1-2,NA,TGTGCCAGCAGCCAAAGGGGGGGTTCATATGGCTACACCTTC,CASSQRGGSYGYTF
medium-sized,TRBV2,TRBJ1-1,NA,TGTGCCAGCAGTGGGGTAGGGGGAAGTGAAGCTTTCTTT,CASSGVGGSEAFF
NA,TRBV19,TRBJ1-5,NA,TGTGCCAGTATCGCAGGGGCAAATCAGCCCCAGCATTTT,CASIAGANQPQHF
once,TRBV10-3,TRBJ2-1,NA,TGTGCCATCGGTGGAGGGGGAGTGGGGTCCTACAATGAGCAGTTCTTC,CAIGGGGVGSYNEQFF
NA,TRBV18,TRBJ2-7,NA,TGTGCCAGCTCACTGGGCTCATTGAGTATTTACGAGCAGTACTTC,CASSLGSLSIYEQYF
NA,TRBV7-2,TRBJ2-5,NA,TGTGCCAGCAGCTTAGCCGGGGTGGGAGCGAACCAAGAGACCCAGTACTTC,CASSLAGVGANQETQYF
NA,TRBV7-9,TRBJ2-5,NA,TGTGCCAGCAGCTTAGGGGTGACGGGAAGCTACCAAGAGACCCAGTACTTC,CASSLGVTGSYQETQYF
NA,TRBV12-3/TRBV12-4,TRBJ1-1,TRBD1,TGTGCCAGCAGTTTTCGACAGGGGGCGGATTTCTTT,CASSFRQGADFF
once,TRBV5-8,TRBJ2-3,NA,TGTGCCAGCAGCTGGGGTAGCGGCACAGATACGCAGTATTTT,CASSWGSGTDTQYF
NA,TRBV4-1,TRBJ1-6,NA,TGCGCCAGCAGCAGCCTAGGACAGTCACGCAATTCACCCCTCCACTTT,CASSSLGQSRNSPLHF
once,TRBV3-1/TRBV3-2,TRBJ1-6,NA,TGTGCCAGCAGCCAAGAATATGACAAGACCACCAATTCACCCCTCCACTTT,CASSQEYDKTTNSPLHF
few,TRBV18,TRBJ1-1,TRBD1,TGTGCCAGCTCACCCAAGGGACAGGGACAGAACACTGAAGCTTTCTTT,CASSPKGQGQNTEAFF
NA,TRBV28,TRBJ2-1,TRBD2,TGTGCCAGCTGGGGACTAGCGGGATCCAATGAGCAGTTCTTC,CASWGLAGSNEQFF
NA,TRBV18,TRBJ1-6,NA,TGTGCCAGCTCACCCACCGGGGGGGAGGGGAATTCACCCCTCCACTTT,CASSPTGGEGNSPLHF
NA,TRBV5-1,TRBJ2-2,NA,TGCGCCAGCAGCCGAGCGGCCGGGGAGCTGTTTTTT,CASSRAAGELFF
NA,TRBV2,TRBJ1-5,NA,TGTGCCAGCAGTGAAGACAGGCCCCAGCCCCAGCATTTT,CASSEDRPQPQHF
once,TRBV12-3/TRBV12-4,TRBJ2-7,TRBD2,TGTGCCAGCTCTCCTAGCGGGAGGTACGAGCAGTACTTC,CASSPSGRYEQYF
few,TRBV6-6,TRBJ1-5,TRBD1,TGTGCCAGCAGTTACCCTGGACAGGGGGCGGGTCAGCCCCAGCATTTT,CASSYPGQGAGQPQHF
NA,TRBV18,TRBJ1-2,NA,TGTGCCAGCTCACCGCTACAGGGATCGGATGGCTACACCTTC,CASSPLQGSDGYTF
NA,TRBV11-2,TRBJ2-5,NA,TGTGCCAGCAGCTTTTCCGGAGTGGAGACCCAGTACTTC,CASSFSGVETQYF
NA,TRBV7-2,TRBJ2-4,TRBD2,TGTGCCAGCAGCTTAGAGCGGGGGGGCCAGAGCATTCAGTACTTC,CASSLERGGQSIQYF
NA,TRBV19,TRBJ1-1,NA,TGTGCCAGTAGTATACTCCCAGGCATGAACACTGAAGCTTTCTTT,CASSILPGMNTEAFF
NA,TRBV7-9,TRBJ1-1,NA,TGTGCCAGCAGCCCCAGCGTGGGGAACACTGAAGCTTTCTTT,CASSPSVGNTEAFF
NA,TRBV5-8,TRBJ1-1,NA,TGTGCCAGCAGCCGCTCACAGGTTTCGGGCACTGAAGCTTTCTTT,CASSRSQVSGTEAFF
many,TRBV19,TRBJ1-1,NA,TGTGCCAGTAGTATTTCGGTGAACACTGAAGCTTTCTTT,CASSISVNTEAFF
once,TRBV28,TRBJ1-2,NA,TGTGCCAGCAGTTTATCACCAGCTAGCTATGGCTACACCTTC,CASSLSPASYGYTF
NA,TRBV5-8,TRBJ2-7,NA,TGTGCCAGCAGCGTAGAGCTAACCACCGCGGGGAACGAGCAGTACTTC,CASSVELTTAGNEQYF
NA,TRBV5-6,TRBJ1-1,NA,TGTGCCAGCAGCGGTAGGGGGATGATCGTGAACACTGAAGCTTTCTTT,CASSGRGMIVNTEAFF
NA,TRBV7-8,TRBJ2-1,TRBD2,TGTGCCAGCAGCATCTTAGCGGGGTTACTGTACAATGAGCAGTTCTTC,CASSILAGLLYNEQFF
few,TRBV11-2,TRBJ2-3,TRBD2,TGTGCCAGCAGCTTAGATTGGTCTAGCGGGGTGGTCGGGACAGATACGCAGTATTTT,CASSLDWSSGVVGTDTQYF
NA,TRBV4-1,TRBJ1-2,TRBD1,TGCGCCAGCAGCCCTCTCTGGACAGGGGGCCCGTCTAACTATGGCTACACCTTC,CASSPLWTGGPSNYGYTF
NA,TRBV2,TRBJ1-1,NA,TGTGCCAGCAGTCTGACAGGCCGCGCAACTGAAGCTTTCTTT,CASSLTGRATEAFF
NA,TRBV27,TRBJ2-6,TRBD1,TGTGCCAGCGGAACAACAGGGGTCAACGTCCTGACTTTC,CASGTTGVNVLTF
NA,TRBV6-5,TRBJ1-2,NA,TGTGCCAGCAGTTACGGGACTGGGCAGGCGAACTATGGCTACACCTTC,CASSYGTGQANYGYTF
NA,TRBV29-1,TRBJ1-2,NA,TGCAGCGTTGCTCGGGGGGCGAATGGCTACACCTTC,CSVARGANGYTF
NA,TRBV5-4,TRBJ2-7,TRBD1,TGTGCCAGCACCCTGGGACTGGGACAGGGGTCCTACGAGCAGTACTTC,CASTLGLGQGSYEQYF
NA,TRBV5-4,TRBJ1-1,TRBD1,TGTGCCAGCAGCTCCAGGGGACAGAGAACTGAAGCTTTCTTT,CASSSRGQRTEAFF